This entry lists 23 T cell receptor beta chains sequenced from one sample in a study of blood T cells in healthy people across ages. Using a J-beta primer mix together with a sample-barcoded 5' primer, a second PCR was run for roughly 7 to 11 cycles. TCRdb passed the 5' RACE reads through MiXCR, listing each CDR3 protein once. The table lists about 1.5 million distinct CDR3 sequences, around two fifths of them singletons. Sequences were obtained from blood. The receptor set was obtained from a young woman in good health.

This chain uses TRBV7-2 with TRBJ2-3, with D possibly matching TRBD1 (6 bases). CDR1 is SGHTA and CDR2 is FQGNSA in the germline V gene. The V end lost 0 bases, the J end lost 6 bases, and 19 bases lay between the germline ends. The CDR3 totals 17 residues. The CDR3 loop reads CASSLASGRGMVDTQYF. The CDR3 DNA is TGTGCCAGCAGCTTAGCATCGGGCAGGGGTATGGTGGATACGCAGTATTTT.

V gene TRBV30 combines with J gene TRBJ2-4; D remains unclear. CDR1 is GTSNPN and CDR2 is SVGIG in the germline V gene (reference sequence). The CDR3 sequence is 14 residues long. V lost 0 bases to trimming and J lost 0 bases, with 6 bases between them. This chain's CDR3 is CAWSVGLAKNIQYF. The CDR3 nucleotides are TGTGCCTGGAGTGTAGGGTTAGCCAAAAACATTCAGTACTTC.

The chain uses TRBV7-9 and TRBJ2-5, with 10 nucleotides matching TRBD1. The DNA matches TRBJ2-7 better at its end, which makes the J call doubtful. CDR1 and CDR2 (germline): SEHNR, FQNEAQ (reference sequence). The CDR3 consists of 17 residues. DNA of the CDR3: TGTGCCAGCAGCGCGCGTCCCCCGGGACAGGGGATATACGAGCAGTACTTC. It codes for CASSARPPGQGIYEQYF.

This chain joins TRBV7-2 and TRBJ2-7, with D possibly matching TRBD1 (5 bases). The CDR3 has 14 amino acids. Germline CDR1 SGHTA, CDR2 FQGNSA. Deletions cut 0 bases from V and 3 bases from J, with 9 bases between. The CDR3 reads CASSLAGPLYEQYF. In nucleotides, the CDR3 is TGTGCCAGCAGCTTAGCGGGGCCCCTCTACGAGCAGTACTTC.

The chain joins TRBV29-1 to TRBJ2-3, with D unresolved. Per germline, CDR1 SQVTM and CDR2 ANQGSEA. The CDR3 extends over 13 amino acids. Trimming pared 1 base from V and 2 bases from J, leaving 7 bases between. CDR3 sequence reads: CSVEVQATDTQYF. The DNA of the CDR3 is TGCAGCGTTGAAGTCCAAGCCACAGATACGCAGTATTTT.

CDR3 protein: CASSRVGSNQPQHF. The CDR3, as DNA: TGTGCCAGCAGCCGTGTCGGTAGCAATCAGCCCCAGCATTTT. The chain links TRBV27 to TRBJ1-5; no definite D call. CDR1 and CDR2 from the germline V gene are MNHEY and SMNVEV (reference sequence). V gave up 6 bases and J gave up 0 bases, with 9 bases separating them. The CDR3 sequence is 14 residues long.

The genes are TRBV4-1 and TRBJ2-5; TRBD2 matches 7 bases. This CDR3 region has 16 residues. In germline, CDR1 is MGHRA, CDR2 YSYEKL. The ends lost 3 bases at V and 2 bases at J; junction bases unmatched: 9. DNA for the CDR3: TGCGCCAGCAGCCAGGGCGTGCGCGGGGGACAAGAGACCCAGTACTTC. This translates into CASSQGVRGGQETQYF.

This clonotype was seen only once. The chain joins TRBV4-2 to TRBJ2-1; a weak D match, TRBD2 (6 bases). The J call may be wrong; the DNA end is better matched by TRBJ2-7. CDR3 length equals 14 residues. The germline V gene encodes CDR1 LGHNA and CDR2 YNFKEQ. The CDR3 DNA sequence: TGTGCCAGCAGCCAAGAGGGACTTTACAATGAGCAGTACTTC. Translation: CASSQEGLYNEQYF.

The table lists this clonotype with a few counts. The chain employs TRBV18 and TRBJ2-5, with 11 bases matching TRBD1. The J call may be wrong; the DNA end is better matched by TRBJ2-7. The CDR3 extends over 15 amino acids. Germline CDR1 and CDR2: KGHSH and LQKENI. DNA of the CDR3: TGTGCCAGCTCACCCGGACAGGGGGCGGACTACGAGCAGTACTTC. It yields the protein CASSPGQGADYEQYF.

This chain links TRBV2 with TRBJ2-7; D not resolved. This CDR3 region has 13 residues. V lost 6 bases, J lost 3 bases, and 12 bases lay in between. The germline V gene encodes CDR1 SNHLY and CDR2 FYNNEI. The CDR3 coding sequence is TGTGCCAGCAGGCATCAAGCTGGCTACGAGCAGTACTTC. Its protein product is CASRHQAGYEQYF.

The rearrangement uses TRBV7-9 and TRBJ1-1, with 12 bases lining up with TRBD1. The CDR3 spans 16 residues. V was pared by 1 base and J by 6 bases, with 6 bases of the junction left unmatched. Germline V lookup: CDR1 SEHNR, CDR2 FQNEAQ (reference sequence). This CDR3 reads CASSLDRGQGAPEAFF. The CDR3 bases are TGTGCCAGCAGCTTAGATAGGGGACAGGGGGCGCCTGAAGCTTTCTTT.

With regard to this clonotype: The junction differs from germline at one of its ends, possibly a read error. The chain joins TRBV11-2 to TRBJ2-7, with TRBD2 matching over 10 bases. This CDR3 is 18 amino acids long. CDR1 and CDR2 (germline): SGHAT, FQNNGV. CDR3 in DNA: TGTGCCAGCAGCGCCGGACTAGCGGAGATGTCTCGCTCCCACGAGCAGTACTTC. Translation gives CASSAGLAEMSRSHEQYF. Using reference TRBV11-2 and TRBJ2-7 for the parts outside the CDR3, the full variable domain is EAGVAQSPRYKIIEKRQSVAFWCNPISGHATLYWYQQILGQGPKLLIQFQNNGVVDDSQLPKDRFSAERLKGVDSTLKIQPAKLEDSAVYLCASSAGLAEMSRSHEQYFGPGTRLTVT.

The chain employs TRBV5-1 and TRBJ2-5; weak D call: TRBD2 (5 bases). The V gene lost 1 base and the J gene lost 11 bases, with 21 bases spanning the gap. The CDR3 contains 15 residues. Germline V gene lookup returns CDR1 SGHRS and CDR2 YFSETQ. CDR3: CASSLRLGDFWEQYF. The CDR3 bases are TGCGCCAGCAGCTTGAGGCTGGGAGATTTTTGGGAGCAGTACTTC.

V and J are TRBV14 and TRBJ1-2, with D unresolved. The length of the CDR3 is 13 residues. CDR1 and CDR2 (germline): SGHDN, FVKESK. Trimming stripped 4 bases from V and 5 bases from J, with 11 bases between. This chain's CDR3 is CASSPTPGYGYTF. The DNA of the CDR3 is TGTGCCAGCAGCCCGACCCCGGGGTATGGCTACACCTTC.

In its sample, this clonotype was seen once. This rearrangement joins TRBV20-1 to TRBJ1-1; D not resolved. V lost 2 bases and J 2 bases, leaving 12 bases between the germline ends. Germline V gives CDR1 DFQATT, CDR2 SNEGSKA (reference sequence). This CDR3 spans 14 amino acids. The CDR3 DNA sequence: TGCAGTGCTAGAAAGGGTATGGGCAACACTGAAGCTTTCTTT. It yields the protein CSARKGMGNTEAFF.

A word on this clonotype: One junction end disagrees with the germline gene, perhaps due to a read error. The chain couples TRBV7-8 to TRBJ1-4; no firm D call. Germline-derived CDR1 and CDR2 are SGHVS and FQNEAQ. The CDR3 is made up of 19 amino acids. The chain's CDR3 is CASSIARKITVGINEKLFF. In DNA form, the CDR3 reads TGTGCCAGCAGCATAGCCAGAAAAATTACAGTGGGCATTAATGAAAAACTGTTTTTT.

This chain joins TRBV7-9 and TRBJ2-4; D gene uncertain. The CDR3 totals 14 residues. Germline assignment: CDR1 SEHNR and CDR2 FQNEAQ (reference sequence). V lost 5 bases and J 1 base, leaving 9 bases between the germline ends. The CDR3 DNA sequence: TGTGCCAGCAGCGAGCCCGCCGCCAAAAACATTCAGTACTTC. Protein sequence: CASSEPAAKNIQYF.

V gene TRBV5-6 combines with J gene TRBJ1-2; D ambiguous. The CDR3 runs to 13 residues. V was clipped by 5 bases and J by 3 bases, with 11 bases between them. CDR1 and CDR2 (germline): SGHDT, YYEEEE. The CDR3 here is CASSPIGDYGYTF. The CDR3 nucleotides are TGTGCCAGCAGTCCCATTGGAGACTATGGCTACACCTTC.

The chain joins TRBV9 to TRBJ1-1, with unresolved D. CDR1 is SGDLS, CDR2 YYNGEE, per germline. The V end lost 0 bases, the J end lost 0 bases, and 9 bases lay between the germline ends. The CDR3 runs to 15 residues. The CDR3 sequence is CASSVGSVMNTEAFF. The CDR3 DNA is TGTGCCAGCAGCGTAGGCTCTGTGATGAACACTGAAGCTTTCTTT. The variable domain in full, with the rest retrieved from reference TRBV9 and TRBJ1-1, is DSGVTQTPKHLITATGQRVTLRCSPRSGDLSVYWYQQSLDQGLQFLIQYYNGEERAKGNILERFSAQQFPDLHSELNLSSLELGDSALYFCASSVGSVMNTEAFFGQGTRLTVV.

Worth noting for this clonotype: Mismatch with germline at one junction end may stem from a read error. The J gene is TRBJ2-1, the V gene TRBV6-5, with 11 bases fitting TRBD2. The CDR3 covers 17 residues. The germline CDR1 and CDR2 sequences are MNHEY and SVGAGI. CDR3 sequence: CANSCSKGLAGYNEQFF. The CDR3 region has the DNA TGTGCCAACAGTTGCTCGAAAGGACTAGCGGGTTACAATGAGCAGTTCTTC.

J is TRBJ2-3 and V is TRBV20-1, with 14 bases aligning to TRBD2. Losses at the gene ends were 6 bases for V and 3 bases for J; bases not matched to a gene: 17. The CDR3 has 19 residues. Germline assignment: CDR1 DFQATT and CDR2 SNEGSKA (reference sequence). CDR3 amino acids: CSATGGGLAGVIGTDTQYF. CDR3 nucleotide sequence: TGCAGTGCAACTGGGGGGGGACTAGCGGGAGTGATCGGGACAGATACGCAGTATTTT.

The genes are TRBV9 and TRBJ2-7, with D unresolved. The length of the CDR3 is 12 residues. Germline CDR1 and CDR2: SGDLS and YYNGEE. V gave up 0 bases and J gave up 7 bases, with 8 bases separating them. CDR3 sequence reads: CASSVDPWEQYF. CDR3 DNA sequence: TGTGCCAGCAGCGTAGATCCCTGGGAGCAGTACTTC.

This clonotype was counted between two and nine times. The chain employs TRBV7-2 and TRBJ2-3; D not resolved. The V gene lost 4 bases and the J gene lost 2 bases, with 10 bases spanning the gap. This CDR3 spans 14 amino acids. CDR1 SGHTA and CDR2 FQGNSA come from the germline V gene. The CDR3 DNA is TGTGCCAGCAGCTCCCTCCCAACCACAGATACGCAGTATTTT. Encoded protein: CASSSLPTTDTQYF.